What follows are 23 T cell receptor beta chains derived from one specimen sequenced in a study of T cell responses to AZD1222 COVID-19 vaccine. Clones were read by immunoSEQ multiplex PCR, and TCRdb kept only the in-frame ones, dropping some. The table has 100,000 to 120,000 clones, around nine tenths seen once. Here the sequenced sample was peripheral blood, taken on day 0 of MenACWY control vaccination. All receptors come from an adult in good health.

V usage is TRBV25-1 and J usage is TRBJ2-2; D is perhaps TRBD1 (6 bases). The CDR3 sequence is 15 residues long. The germline V gene encodes CDR1 MGHDK and CDR2 SYGVNS. The germline V and J ends were trimmed by 4 bases and 2 bases, with 11 bases remaining between them. CDR3 amino acids: CASSVAGANTGELFF. The CDR3 nucleotides are TGTGCCAGCAGTGTCGCAGGGGCTAACACCGGGGAGCTGTTTTTT.

The V and J genes are TRBV28 and TRBJ1-2, with D hard to call. Trimming cost V 6 bases and J 4 bases, with 9 bases left between them. Per germline, CDR1 MDHEN and CDR2 SYDVKM. This CDR3 is built from 12 residues. CDR3 loop: CASSSEGYGYTF. CDR3 bases: TGTGCCAGCAGCTCTGAAGGCTATGGCTACACCTTC.

The rearrangement links TRBV11-3 to TRBJ2-7; D assignment may be TRBD1 or TRBD2 (5 bases each). Trimming stripped 4 bases from V and 1 base from J, with 17 bases between. This CDR3 spans 16 amino acids. Per the germline V gene, CDR1 is SGHNT and CDR2 is YENEEA. The CDR3 loop reads CASSYPGGTPSYEQYF. The DNA for the CDR3 is TGTGCCAGCAGCTATCCGGGTGGGACGCCTTCCTACGAGCAGTACTTC.

This clone was counted a single time. The J gene is TRBJ1-1, the V gene TRBV6-1, with 7 positions matching TRBD1. Per germline, CDR1 MNHNS and CDR2 SASEGT. The CDR3 sequence is 12 residues long. With V trimmed by 2 bases and J by 8 bases, 2 bases remained unmatched. CDR3 sequence reads: CASSEQGGEAFF. The CDR3 nucleotides read TGTGCCAGCAGTGAACAGGGGGGCGAAGCTTTCTTT.

The chain recombines TRBV7-9 with TRBJ1-2; maybe TRBD1 (5 bases). Trimming pared 3 bases from V and 8 bases from J, leaving 16 bases between. Germline CDR1 reads SEHNR; CDR2 reads FQNEAQ (reference sequence). This CDR3 has 14 amino acids. CDR3 bases: TGTGCCAGCAGCTTTCCATGGGGGTCAGACGGCTACACCTTC. It translates to CASSFPWGSDGYTF.

For the CDR3, the DNA is TGTGCCAGCAGCTTAGGAGGGCCTGGAAACACCATATATTTT. Its translation is CASSLGGPGNTIYF. V usage is TRBV11-2 and J usage is TRBJ1-3; no reliable D call. Trimming pared 1 base from V and 2 bases from J, leaving 6 bases between. CDR1 SGHAT and CDR2 FQNNGV come from the germline V gene. The CDR3 sequence is 14 residues long.

This clone has just a few counts. This chain links TRBV15 with TRBJ2-7; 8 bases agree with TRBD1. Germline loops: CDR1 LNHNV, CDR2 YYDKDF (reference sequence). The V segment lost 5 bases and the J segment 3 bases; nucleotides outside the gene matches: 3. This CDR3 comprises 13 residues. The CDR3 region is CATSSGQGYEQYF. CDR3 sequence (DNA): TGTGCCACCAGCTCCGGACAGGGCTACGAGCAGTACTTC.

This chain joins TRBV28 and TRBJ1-3, with unresolved D. Germline CDR1 and CDR2: MDHEN and SYDVKM. V was trimmed by 1 base and J by 0 bases, leaving 7 bases between them. CDR3 length equals 15 residues. DNA for the CDR3: TGTGCCAGCAGTTTATTCAGTCTCTCTGGAAACACCATATATTTT. It yields the protein CASSLFSLSGNTIYF.

The rearrangement links TRBV6-7 to TRBJ1-6; D uncertain. TRBV6-7 is an open reading frame, and its role is uncertain. Trimming pared 6 bases from V and 2 bases from J, leaving 14 bases between. This CDR3 is 16 amino acids long. The CDR3 here is CASRVTQCAYNSPLHF. The CDR3 DNA reads TGTGCCAGCAGGGTAACACAGTGCGCCTATAATTCACCCCTCCACTTT.

This clone was seen a handful of times. The rearrangement joins TRBV5-1 to TRBJ2-7; maybe TRBD2 (6 bases). Trimming removed 4 bases at V and 4 bases at J, with 9 bases between. The CDR3 runs 12 residues. Germline CDR1 is SGHRS and CDR2 is YFSETQ. CDR3 sequence (DNA): TGCGCCAGCAGCCGAGGGACTTACGAGCAGTACTTC. This codes for CASSRGTYEQYF.

The V gene is TRBV7-9, the J gene TRBJ1-2; a possible D gene is TRBD1 (6 bases). The V gene's germline CDR1 is SEHNR and CDR2 FQNEAQ (reference sequence). V lost 4 bases and J lost 7, with 16 bases in between. The CDR3 has 14 residues. CDR3 protein: CASSYDSRGGGYTF. As DNA, the CDR3 is TGTGCCAGCAGCTACGACTCCCGAGGGGGTGGCTACACCTTC.

This rearrangement joins TRBV19 to TRBJ1-1; weak D call: TRBD1 (6 bases). V lost 10 bases and J 9 bases, leaving 21 bases between the germline ends. There are 13 residues in the CDR3. CDR1 and CDR2 from the germline V gene are LNHDA and SQIVND (reference sequence). DNA for the CDR3: TGTGCCACCTCGAAAGGGGGGGTTGGAAAAGCTTTCTTT. This sequence encodes CATSKGGVGKAFF.

This clone was counted once. The CDR3 here is CATSRDSGPYGYTF. DNA of the CDR3: TGTGCCACCAGCAGAGATTCAGGGCCTTATGGCTACACCTTC. The chain couples TRBV15 to TRBJ1-2; D possibly corresponds to TRBD1 (5 bases). Germline CDR1 is LNHNV and CDR2 is YYDKDF (reference sequence). The CDR3 sequence is 14 residues long. The ends were cut back, 0 bases at V and 5 bases at J, with 10 bases in the middle.

This clone was found a few times. The chain couples TRBV27 to TRBJ1-1; perhaps TRBD1 as D (5 bases). Deletions cut 3 bases from V and 4 bases from J, with 15 bases between. There are 15 residues in the CDR3. CDR1 and CDR2 (germline): MNHEY, SMNVEV (reference sequence). The CDR3 region is CASSFAREDGTEAFF. Written as DNA, the CDR3 is TGTGCCAGCAGTTTTGCCAGGGAGGACGGCACTGAAGCTTTCTTT.

In the case of this clone: One end of the junction fails to match germline, which may point to a read error. V gene TRBV7-7 combines with J gene TRBJ1-1; D not resolved. Germline CDR1 and CDR2: SSHAT and FNYEAQ (reference sequence). CDR3 length equals 13 residues. The CDR3 here is CASSLAMYTEAFF. The CDR3 DNA follows: TGTGCTAGCAGCTTAGCGATGTACACTGAAGCTTTCTTT.

The chain has TRBV28 and TRBJ2-5; D unresolved. CDR1 is MDHEN and CDR2 is SYDVKM in the germline V gene. Deletions cut 6 bases from V and 2 bases from J, with 7 bases between. This CDR3 has 12 amino acids. CDR3: CASSLNQETQYF. The CDR3 DNA reads as TGTGCCAGCAGCCTAAATCAAGAGACCCAGTACTTC.

This clone is a singleton in its sample. The rearrangement uses TRBV4-1 and TRBJ2-2; D is perhaps TRBD2 (5 bases). V was shortened by 6 bases and J by 0 bases, with 26 bases between the two germline ends. This CDR3 is 20 amino acids long. CDR1 MGHRA and CDR2 YSYEKL come from the germline V gene. CDR3 nucleotide sequence: TGCGCCAGCAGGCCGTCCCAAAAATGGGGAGCTAGCTCGAACACCGGGGAGCTGTTTTTT. This translates into CASRPSQKWGASSNTGELFF.

This clone was recorded at least ten times. The gene calls are TRBV13 and TRBJ1-1; D unresolved. The CDR3 covers 15 residues. Germline-derived CDR1 and CDR2 are PRHDT and FYEKMQ (reference sequence). With 3 bases removed from V and 5 bases from J, the gap between germline ends came to 16 bases. In DNA, the CDR3 is TGTGCCAGCAGCTTTCCTGAGGGTGTAAATACTGAAGCTTTCTTT. It yields the protein CASSFPEGVNTEAFF.

On this clone itself: The missing conserved phenylalanine or tryptophan at the end of this CDR3 makes a read error likely. The limits of the CDR3 on the DNA are not certain, so only TCRdb's listed CDR3 is given. The chain carries TRBV6-2 or TRBV6-3 and TRBJ2-3; TRBD1, as called in the table, went unchecked against the DNA. Germline V lookup: CDR1 MNHEY, CDR2 SVGEGT. The CDR3 region is 13 residues in length, termini included. The CDR3 loop reads CASSYIPTGGGFL.

For this clone: Other nucleotide sequences from this sample produce the same CDR3. This chain connects TRBV5-1 to TRBJ1-5, with TRBD1 as a possible D gene (5 bases). In germline, CDR1 is SGHRS, CDR2 YFSETQ. Trimming stripped 0 bases from V and 5 bases from J, with 9 bases between. CDR3 length: 14 amino acids. In DNA form, the CDR3 reads TGCGCCAGCAGCTTGGGGCAGGGAGATCAGCCCCAGCATTTT. As protein: CASSLGQGDQPQHF.

This clone was observed once. This sequence joins TRBV28 and TRBJ2-1; the D gene is possibly TRBD1 (6 bases). Germline loops: CDR1 MDHEN, CDR2 SYDVKM. This CDR3 has 12 amino acids. V was pared by 4 bases and J by 7 bases, with 8 bases between. CDR3 in amino acids: CASSSQGNEQFF. The CDR3 coding sequence is TGTGCCAGCAGTTCACAGGGAAATGAGCAGTTCTTC.

The CDR3 spells CASSGTSGGDEQFF. The CDR3 DNA reads as TGTGCCAGCAGTGGGACTAGCGGGGGGGATGAGCAGTTCTTC. This sequence joins TRBV2 and TRBJ2-1, with 15 bases fitting TRBD2. From germline, CDR1 is SNHLY and CDR2 FYNNEI. The CDR3 consists of 14 residues. Trimming removed 4 bases from V and 8 bases from J; junction bases left unmatched: 0.

The chain recombines TRBV2 with TRBJ1-4; 8 positions agree with TRBD1. Germline lookup yields CDR1 SNHLY and CDR2 FYNNEI. The V and J ends lost 6 bases and 6 bases, in that order; junction bases with no gene match: 6. The CDR3 length is 14 residues. CDR3: CASRRTGRDEKLFF. Here the CDR3 DNA reads TGTGCCAGCAGAAGGACAGGGAGGGATGAAAAACTGTTTTTT.